Presented here are 21 T cell receptor beta chains from one specimen sequenced in a study of shared clonotypes between healthy human individuals. Some clones are missing from TCRdb's copy, which holds only in-frame ones; the method was immunoSEQ multiplex PCR. The table records over 2 million clones, over 85% of them present only once. The source material was naive CD4+ T cells sorted from blood. Subset in this sample: CD45RA+ positively selected. Receptors originate from a man aged 18 to 30 in good health.

The gene calls are TRBV7-9 and TRBJ1-6, with no clear D. Germline V gene data show CDR1 as SEHNR and CDR2 as FQNEAQ (reference sequence). V was cut by 3 bases and J by 7 bases, with 13 bases left in between. The CDR3 extends over 15 amino acids. CDR3: CASSLTQTINSPLHF. The CDR3 region has the DNA TGTGCCAGCAGCTTGACACAAACGATAAATTCACCCCTCCACTTT.

The chain uses TRBV18 and TRBJ2-7, with D hard to call. Germline loops: CDR1 KGHSH, CDR2 LQKENI. This CDR3 is 14 amino acids long. Trimming stripped 2 bases from V and 2 bases from J, with 10 bases between. Here the CDR3 reads CASSPTSRPYEQYF. The CDR3 coding sequence is TGTGCCAGCTCACCAACCAGCCGCCCCTACGAGCAGTACTTC. The full variable domain, completed using reference TRBV18 and TRBJ2-7, is NAGVMQNPRHLVRRRGQEARLRCSPMKGHSHVYWYRQLPEEGLKFMVYLQKENIIDESGMPKERFSAEFPKEGPSILRIQQVVRGDSAAYFCASSPTSRPYEQYFGPGTRLTVT.

The table lists this clone with a count of one. This chain links TRBV4-1 with TRBJ1-4; D is unresolved. Germline CDR1 and CDR2: MGHRA and YSYEKL. The CDR3 is 11 residues long. Trimming left V 5 bases short and J 7 bases short, with 5 bases between. The CDR3 reads CASSASEKLFF. The CDR3, as DNA: TGCGCCAGCAGCGCAAGTGAAAAACTGTTTTTT.

The chain is built from TRBV11-2 and TRBJ2-5; 11 bases match TRBD2. Germline loops: CDR1 SGHAT, CDR2 FQNNGV. Trimming took 4 bases from V and 2 from J; bases not matched to a gene: 6. CDR3 length equals 16 residues. In DNA, the CDR3 is TGTGCCAGCAGCTCCCTAGCGGGGGGACTTCAAGAGACCCAGTACTTC. It is translated as CASSSLAGGLQETQYF.

The chain combines TRBV10-3 with TRBJ2-7; 11 bases fit TRBD2. CDR3 size: 16 residues. V was clipped by 6 bases and J by 0 bases; unmatched bases: 7. The germline V gene has CDR1 ENHRY and CDR2 SYGVKD. The CDR3 region has the DNA TGTGCCATCAGCCTAGCGGGGGGCCTCAGCTCCTACGAGCAGTACTTC. Encoded protein: CAISLAGGLSSYEQYF.

This clone was counted a few times. The chain combines TRBV19 with TRBJ1-5; D is unresolved. CDR1 is LNHDA, CDR2 SQIVND, per germline (reference sequence). V gave up 5 bases and J gave up 5 bases, with 10 bases separating them. The CDR3 has 13 amino acids. The CDR3 region is CASSATDYQPQHF. CDR3 nucleotide sequence: TGTGCCAGTAGTGCGACGGATTATCAGCCCCAGCATTTT.

For this clone: The identical CDR3 is also encoded by other nucleotide sequences in the sample. The chain is built from TRBV6-1 and TRBJ1-6; tentatively, D is TRBD1 (6 bases). Trimming removed 9 bases at V and 4 bases at J, with 10 bases between. The CDR3 contains 13 residues. Per the germline V gene, CDR1 is MNHNS and CDR2 is SASEGT. CDR3 sequence (DNA): TGTGCCAGTCGACAGGTATATAATTCACCCCTCCACTTT. Translation: CASRQVYNSPLHF.

The rearrangement joins TRBV5-1 to TRBJ1-1; the D is unclear. This CDR3 is 15 amino acids long. Per germline, CDR1 SGHRS and CDR2 YFSETQ. V was pared by 0 bases and J by 5 bases, with 14 bases between. The CDR3 DNA sequence: TGCGCCAGCAGCTTGGGGGTCGGCGGGGAGACTGAAGCTTTCTTT. This codes for CASSLGVGGETEAFF.

The chain employs TRBV7-2 and TRBJ2-7; the match to TRBD2 covers 11 bases. V was clipped by 5 bases and J by 4 bases; unmatched bases: 7. Germline-derived CDR1 and CDR2 are SGHTA and FQGNSA. The length of the CDR3 is 15 residues. The CDR3 reads CASSNPSGRMYEQYF. In DNA form, the CDR3 reads TGTGCCAGCAGCAACCCTAGCGGGAGGATGTACGAGCAGTACTTC.

The V call is TRBV6-6, the J call TRBJ1-5, with D perhaps TRBD1 (5 bases). CDR1 is MNHNY and CDR2 is SVGAGI in the germline V gene (reference sequence). This CDR3 is 13 amino acids long. Trimming cost V 5 bases and J 6 bases, with 11 bases left between them. The CDR3 loop reads CASSPDRSQPQHF. CDR3 bases: TGTGCCAGCAGTCCTGACAGAAGTCAGCCCCAGCATTTT.

The chain uses TRBV4-2 and TRBJ1-2, with D possibly matching TRBD1 (6 bases). V lost 3 bases to trimming and J lost 6 bases, with 20 bases between them. The CDR3 has 16 residues. Germline CDR1 reads LGHNA; CDR2 reads YNFKEQ. The CDR3 protein is CASSQPEGGPGDGYTF. CDR3 sequence (DNA): TGTGCCAGCAGCCAGCCCGAAGGGGGTCCAGGGGATGGCTACACCTTC.

V usage is TRBV2 and J usage is TRBJ2-5; no reliable D call. Germline assignment: CDR1 SNHLY and CDR2 FYNNEI. V shed 5 bases and J shed 9 bases, with 16 bases lying between them. The length of the CDR3 is 13 residues. The CDR3 DNA reads as TGTGCCAGCAGTCGGATCCGGGCGATGGCCCAGTACTTC. Amino acids: CASSRIRAMAQYF.

This clone was observed a single time. The sample contains more than one DNA sequence encoding this CDR3. The chain is built from TRBV9 and TRBJ1-2, with TRBD1 as a possible D gene (6 bases). This CDR3 contains 15 residues. Germline values: CDR1 SGDLS, CDR2 YYNGEE. Trimming cost V 0 bases and J 2 bases, with 11 bases left between them. The CDR3 sequence: CASSVDGRGNYGYTF. CDR3 bases: TGTGCCAGCAGCGTAGACGGCAGGGGCAACTATGGCTACACCTTC.

The V call is TRBV10-3, the J call TRBJ2-2; 11 bases are a match to TRBD2. The germline CDR1 and CDR2 sequences are ENHRY and SYGVKD. The CDR3 length is 17 residues. Unmatched junction bases numbered 5, after V lost 2 bases and J lost 3 bases. The CDR3 sequence is CAISERLAGLDTGELFF. In DNA form, the CDR3 reads TGTGCCATCAGTGAGCGACTAGCGGGGCTTGACACCGGGGAGCTGTTTTTT.

The rearrangement joins TRBV29-1 to TRBJ1-5, with D unclear. The V end was cut by 7 bases, the J end by 7 bases, with 23 bases between. This CDR3 comprises 15 residues. Germline V gene sequence: CDR1 SQVTM, CDR2 ANQGSEA. The chain's CDR3 is CSADASRAPGQPQHF. The CDR3 region has the DNA TGCAGCGCCGACGCTAGTCGGGCCCCCGGGCAGCCCCAGCATTTT.

The V and J genes are TRBV15 and TRBJ2-5, with 9 bases fitting TRBD1. Germline CDR1 reads LNHNV; CDR2 reads YYDKDF (reference sequence). V trimming: 0 bases; J trimming: 5 bases; junction bases outside the gene matches: 10. The CDR3 has 17 residues. The CDR3 loop reads CATSRDPQTGGRETQYF. The CDR3 DNA is TGTGCCACCAGCAGAGATCCTCAGACAGGGGGAAGGGAGACCCAGTACTTC.

The chain links TRBV18 to TRBJ1-3; D not certain. CDR1 is KGHSH, CDR2 LQKENI, per germline. Between the trimmed V and J ends, which lost 6 bases and 6 bases, there was a span of 12 bases. The CDR3 totals 13 residues. The chain's CDR3 is CASSHGRENTIYF. The CDR3 region has the DNA TGTGCCAGCTCCCACGGGAGAGAAAACACCATATATTTT.

In the case of this clone: The same CDR3 can be traced to other DNA sequences in this sample. The chain carries TRBV9 and TRBJ2-2; tentatively, D is TRBD2 (5 bases). The CDR3 is 16 amino acids. V lost 0 bases and J lost 0, with 9 bases in between. The germline CDR1 and CDR2 sequences are SGDLS and YYNGEE. CDR3 DNA sequence: TGTGCCAGCAGCGTAGGAAGCGGAGCGAACACCGGGGAGCTGTTTTTT. This translates into CASSVGSGANTGELFF.

In this sample, this clone turned up once. The chain carries TRBV6-1 and TRBJ1-2; D may be TRBD1 (5 bases). Deletions cut 8 bases from V and 2 bases from J, with 12 bases between. The CDR3 consists of 13 residues. The germline V gene has CDR1 MNHNS and CDR2 SASEGT. This CDR3 is CASCLTGNYGYTF. In DNA, the CDR3 is TGTGCCAGCTGCTTAACAGGAAACTATGGCTACACCTTC.

This clone was detected a few times. This same CDR3 is encoded by further DNA sequences in the sample. The chain combines TRBV7-2 with TRBJ2-5; D not resolved. V lost 2 bases to trimming and J lost 5 bases, with 3 bases between them. This CDR3 spans 11 amino acids. Per the germline V gene, CDR1 is SGHTA and CDR2 is FQGNSA. The CDR3 sequence: CASSLTETQYF. CDR3 bases: TGTGCCAGCAGCTTAACGGAGACCCAGTACTTC.

This chain links TRBV27 with TRBJ2-7, with a tentative D call TRBD1 (5 bases). The CDR3 has 13 residues. The V gene's germline CDR1 is MNHEY and CDR2 SMNVEV (reference sequence). V lost 4 bases to trimming and J lost 3 bases, with 10 bases between them. This chain's CDR3 is CASSYDRSYEQYF. The CDR3 bases are TGTGCCAGCAGTTATGACAGAAGCTACGAGCAGTACTTC.